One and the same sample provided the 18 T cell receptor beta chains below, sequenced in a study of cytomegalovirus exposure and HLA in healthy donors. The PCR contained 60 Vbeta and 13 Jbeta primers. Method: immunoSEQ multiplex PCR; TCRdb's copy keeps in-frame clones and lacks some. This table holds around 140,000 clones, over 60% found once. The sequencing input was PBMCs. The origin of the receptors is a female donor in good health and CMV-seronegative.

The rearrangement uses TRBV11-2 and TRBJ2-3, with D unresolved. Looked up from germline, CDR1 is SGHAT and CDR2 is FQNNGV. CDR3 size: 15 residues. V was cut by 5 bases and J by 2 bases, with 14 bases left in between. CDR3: CASSPMIVNTDTQYF. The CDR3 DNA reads TGTGCCAGCAGCCCAATGATAGTAAACACAGATACGCAGTATTTT.

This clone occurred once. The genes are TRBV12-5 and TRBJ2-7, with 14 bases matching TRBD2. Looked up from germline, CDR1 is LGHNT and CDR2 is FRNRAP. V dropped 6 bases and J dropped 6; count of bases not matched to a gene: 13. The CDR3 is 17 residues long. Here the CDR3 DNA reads TGTGCTAGTGGCCCGGGACTAGCGGGAGCTCCCGTCTCCGAGCAGTACTTC. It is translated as CASGPGLAGAPVSEQYF.

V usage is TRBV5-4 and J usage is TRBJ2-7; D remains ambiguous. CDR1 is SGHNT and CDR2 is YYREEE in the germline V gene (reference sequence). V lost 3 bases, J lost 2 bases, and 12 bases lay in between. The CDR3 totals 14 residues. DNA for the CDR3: TGTGCCAGCAGCTCGTATATCACTACCTACGAGCAGTACTTC. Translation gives CASSSYITTYEQYF.

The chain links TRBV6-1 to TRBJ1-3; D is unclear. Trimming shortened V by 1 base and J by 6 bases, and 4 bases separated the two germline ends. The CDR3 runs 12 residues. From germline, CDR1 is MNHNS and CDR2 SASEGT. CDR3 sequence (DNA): TGTGCCAGCAGTGAAGTCAAAAACACCATATATTTT. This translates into CASSEVKNTIYF.

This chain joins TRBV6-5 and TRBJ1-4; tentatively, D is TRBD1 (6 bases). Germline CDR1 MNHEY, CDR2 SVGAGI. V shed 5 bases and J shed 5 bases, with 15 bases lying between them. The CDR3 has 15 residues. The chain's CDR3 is CASSGQTGGNEKLFF. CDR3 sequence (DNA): TGTGCCAGCAGTGGACAGACAGGTGGCAATGAAAAACTGTTTTTT.

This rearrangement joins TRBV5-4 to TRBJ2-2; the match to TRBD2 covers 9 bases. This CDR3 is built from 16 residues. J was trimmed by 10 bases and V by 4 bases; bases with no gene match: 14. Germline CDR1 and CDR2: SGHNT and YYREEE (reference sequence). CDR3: CASSKEAGTSSVELFF. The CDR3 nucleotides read TGTGCCAGCAGCAAAGAAGCCGGGACTAGCAGTGTGGAGCTGTTTTTT.

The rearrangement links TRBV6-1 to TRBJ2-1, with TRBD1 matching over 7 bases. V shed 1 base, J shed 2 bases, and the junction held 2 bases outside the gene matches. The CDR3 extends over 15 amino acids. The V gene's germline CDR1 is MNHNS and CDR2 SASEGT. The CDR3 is CASSEGDSPYNEQFF. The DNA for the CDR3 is TGTGCCAGCAGTGAAGGGGACAGTCCCTACAATGAGCAGTTCTTC.

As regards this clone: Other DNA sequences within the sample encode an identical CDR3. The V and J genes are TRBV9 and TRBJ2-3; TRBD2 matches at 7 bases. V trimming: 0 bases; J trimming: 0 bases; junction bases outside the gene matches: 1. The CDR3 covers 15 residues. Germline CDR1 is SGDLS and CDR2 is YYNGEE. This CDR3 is CASSVAGGSTDTQYF. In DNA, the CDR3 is TGTGCCAGCAGCGTAGCGGGGGGTAGCACAGATACGCAGTATTTT. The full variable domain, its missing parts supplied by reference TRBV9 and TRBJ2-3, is DSGVTQTPKHLITATGQRVTLRCSPRSGDLSVYWYQQSLDQGLQFLIQYYNGEERAKGNILERFSAQQFPDLHSELNLSSLELGDSALYFCASSVAGGSTDTQYFGPGTRLTVL.

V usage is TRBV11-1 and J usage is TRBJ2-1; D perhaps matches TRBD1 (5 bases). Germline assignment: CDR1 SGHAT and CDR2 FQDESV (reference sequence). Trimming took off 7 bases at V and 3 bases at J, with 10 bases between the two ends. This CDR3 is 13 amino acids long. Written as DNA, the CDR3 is TGTGCCAGCAACGTACAGGACTACAATGAGCAGTTCTTC. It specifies CASNVQDYNEQFF.

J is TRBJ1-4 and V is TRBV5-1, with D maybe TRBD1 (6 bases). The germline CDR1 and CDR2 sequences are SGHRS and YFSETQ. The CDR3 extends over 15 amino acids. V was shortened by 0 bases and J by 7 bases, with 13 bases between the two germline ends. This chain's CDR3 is CASSLAGGAGEKLFF. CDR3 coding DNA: TGCGCCAGCAGCTTGGCCGGGGGGGCTGGTGAAAAACTGTTTTTT.

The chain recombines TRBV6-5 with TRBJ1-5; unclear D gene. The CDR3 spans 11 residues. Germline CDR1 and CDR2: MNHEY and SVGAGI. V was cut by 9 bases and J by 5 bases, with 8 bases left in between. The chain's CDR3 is CARGPDQPQHF. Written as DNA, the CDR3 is TGTGCCAGGGGCCCGGATCAGCCCCAGCATTTT.

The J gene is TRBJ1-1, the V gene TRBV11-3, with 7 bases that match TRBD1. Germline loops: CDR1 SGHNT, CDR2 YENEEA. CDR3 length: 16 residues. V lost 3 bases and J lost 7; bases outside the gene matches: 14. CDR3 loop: CASSFRQGNRDLEAFF. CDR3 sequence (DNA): TGTGCCAGCAGCTTTCGACAGGGCAACAGGGATCTTGAAGCTTTCTTT.

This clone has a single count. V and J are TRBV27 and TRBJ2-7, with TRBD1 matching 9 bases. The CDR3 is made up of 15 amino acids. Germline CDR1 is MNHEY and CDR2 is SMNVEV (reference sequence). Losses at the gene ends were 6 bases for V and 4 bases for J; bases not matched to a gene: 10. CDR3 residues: CASRLRDRVSYEQYF. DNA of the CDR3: TGTGCCAGCAGGCTTCGGGACAGGGTATCGTACGAGCAGTACTTC.

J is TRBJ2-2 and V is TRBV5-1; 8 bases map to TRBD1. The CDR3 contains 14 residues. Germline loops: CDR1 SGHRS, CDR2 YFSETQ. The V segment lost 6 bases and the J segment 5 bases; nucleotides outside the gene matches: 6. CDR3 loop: CASNPTGGTGELFF. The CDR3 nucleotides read TGCGCCAGCAACCCCACAGGGGGTACCGGGGAGCTGTTTTTT. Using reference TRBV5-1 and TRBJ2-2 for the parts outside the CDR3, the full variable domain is KAGVTQTPRYLIKTRGQQVTLSCSPISGHRSVSWYQQTPGQGLQFLFEYFSETQRNKGNFPGRFSGRQFSNSRSEMNVSTLELGDSALYLCASNPTGGTGELFFGEGSRLTVL.

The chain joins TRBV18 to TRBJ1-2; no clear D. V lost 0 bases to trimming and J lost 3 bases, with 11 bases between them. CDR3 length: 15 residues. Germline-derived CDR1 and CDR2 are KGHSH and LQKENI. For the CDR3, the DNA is TGTGCCAGCTCACCACCGGCCATAATGTACTATGGCTACACCTTC. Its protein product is CASSPPAIMYYGYTF. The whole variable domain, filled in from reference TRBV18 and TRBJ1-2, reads NAGVMQNPRHLVRRRGQEARLRCSPMKGHSHVYWYRQLPEEGLKFMVYLQKENIIDESGMPKERFSAEFPKEGPSILRIQQVVRGDSAAYFCASSPPAIMYYGYTFGSGTRLTVV.

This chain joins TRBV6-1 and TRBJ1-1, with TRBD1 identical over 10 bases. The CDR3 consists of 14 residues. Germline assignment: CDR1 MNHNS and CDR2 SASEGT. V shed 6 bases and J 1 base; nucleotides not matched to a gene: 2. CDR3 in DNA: TGTGCCAGCAGAGACAGGGGGCCGAACACTGAAGCTTTCTTT. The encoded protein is CASRDRGPNTEAFF.

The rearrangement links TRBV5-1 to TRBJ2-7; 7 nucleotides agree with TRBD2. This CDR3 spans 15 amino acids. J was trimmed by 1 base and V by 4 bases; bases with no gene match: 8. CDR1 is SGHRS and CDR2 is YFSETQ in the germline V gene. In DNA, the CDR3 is TGCGCCAGCAGCGTAAGCGGGGAAGTATCCTACGAGCAGTACTTC. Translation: CASSVSGEVSYEQYF.

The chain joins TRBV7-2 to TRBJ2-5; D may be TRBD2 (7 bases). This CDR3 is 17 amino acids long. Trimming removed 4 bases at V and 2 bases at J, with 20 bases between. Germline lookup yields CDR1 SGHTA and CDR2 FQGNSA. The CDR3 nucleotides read TGTGCCAGCAGCTCTCGGGGGGCGACTAGCTGGCAAGAGACCCAGTACTTC. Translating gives CASSSRGATSWQETQYF.